The following is a T cell receptor (beta chain) sequence with its context. The table lists this clonotype with many counts. The antigen it recognizes is unknown. Qualities for individual bases were not recorded, and no much larger clone is one base off. The data belong to a study of T cells after yellow fever vaccination (dated by TCRdb to between 2018 and 2021). For the study in its entirety: The SMART-Seq v4 Ultra Low Input RNA kit was used to prepare libraries from fractions with low cell numbers. Two healthy male donors, one aged 18 to 29 and one aged 30 to 39 years, were included in the cohort. Blood was drawn at multiple timepoints before and after primary and secondary immunization, with bulk PBMC replicates and cell subsets isolated. Bulk TCR alpha and beta repertoires were sequenced longitudinally to track T-cell clones before and after primary and booster YFV17D yellow fever vaccination. General study outcomes and caveats: Because only a couple of donors were included in the study, the extent to which the findings can be generalized is limited. Compared with the primary T-cell response, the secondary T-cell response was weaker but faster, peaking on day 5 rather than day 15. Most clones expanded after primary vaccination (approximately 95% of CD4 and roughly 88% of CD8) were re-detected after the booster, suggesting that broad memory maintenance occurred. A small fraction of clonotypes appeared in both the CD4 and CD8 compartments, likely as a result of convergent recombination. FACS-sorted repertoires could contain abundant contaminating clonotypes from the bulk population, so computational filtering was required.

TCRdb names Illumina NovaSeq 6000 as the instrument used. TCR cDNA was synthesized by 5'RACE template switching, through which a universal primer site and unique molecular identifiers were introduced. cDNA synthesis was primed from both the TCR alpha and TCR beta constant segments. Two PCR steps were used to amplify libraries, with sample barcodes and sequencing adapters being added in the second step. Sequencing of libraries was performed on Illumina HiSeq 2500 (2x100 bp) or NovaSeq (2x150 bp). In the paper's pipeline: Demultiplexing of reads and collapsing into UMI consensus sequences were performed with MIGEC, and V(D)J alignment was carried out with MiXCR. Vaccine-responding clonotypes were defined with edgeR using replicate PBMC samples, requiring FDR below 0.01 and a log2 fold change above 5 up to day 15. Each bulk clonotype received a CD4 or CD8 identity based on whether the sequenced CD4 or CD8 repertoire contained that clonotype at higher abundance. Using fastp trimming at Q25 and MiXCR clonotype assembly, TCRdb reanalyzed the public sequencing data and kept in-frame beta chains. Every CDR3 protein is listed once, alongside the most common genes and DNA of its rows. The V and J calls here are based on TCRdb, not the publication. The sample profile shows roughly 400,000 distinct CDR3 sequences; roughly 20% of them were found once. Around 17% of the sample belongs to the ten largest clones.

According to the germline V gene (reference sequence), CDR1 reads LGHDT and CDR2 reads YNNKEL. V is pared back by 6 bases and J by 0 bases, with 14 bases lying between the germline termini. The CDR3 has 16 amino acids, counting the end cysteine and phenylalanine. Only CDR3 DNA is held: 48 bases, read in frame from base 1. What the treatment or condition label conveys for this sample: live attenuated yellow fever vaccine strain. Two biological replicates of bulk PBMCs were collected at each blood-draw timepoint. PBMCs were isolated from peripheral blood using a standard Ficoll-Paque protocol. TriZol was used to extract RNA from bulk PBMCs, CD4 and CD8 fractions, and dextramer-positive and dextramer-negative fractions.

Recombination linked TRBV3-1 to TRBJ2-2, with no reliable assignment of the D segment. The source of this sequence is a man aged 18 to 29 who received the YFV17D yellow fever vaccine. The source was PBMCs, collected before the yellow fever booster vaccination. The DNA sequence is TGTGCCAGCAGTCCGACCGTGTCCACGAACACCGGGGAGCTGTTTTTT. This encodes CASSPTVSTNTGELFF.